This T cell receptor beta chain was obtained from a study of Graves' ophthalmopathy and Graves' hyperthyroidism. The authors diagnosed from clinical symptoms, serum thyroxine, TRAb, thyroid ultrasound and orbital computed tomography. This CDR3 spans 15 amino acids. V lost 1 base and J lost 9, with 15 bases in between. Germline V gene sequence: CDR1 LNHNV, CDR2 YYDKDF (reference sequence). In the case of this clonotype: This may arise from a read error, as a much more abundant clone is one base away.

The sequenced template was RNA, covering the TCR beta CDR3 region. RT-PCR was first run with HTBI primers, then multiplex PCR in a second round. Using its own MiXCR run on the multiplex PCR reads, TCRdb lists one record per CDR3 protein. Among a few hundred thousand distinct CDR3 sequences listed, under 45% were seen once. The TCR comes from an adult man with Graves' hyperthyroidism. The chain carries TRBV15 and TRBJ2-2; tentatively, D is TRBD1 (5 bases). Sequencing input: peripheral blood or thyroid tissue (not recorded which). CDR3 in amino acids: CATSRAREATRELFF. In DNA form, the CDR3 reads TGTGCCACCAGCAGAGCCAGGGAAGCGACCCGGGAGCTGTTTTTT.